This T cell receptor beta chain was sequenced during a study of identical twins. The germline V gene has CDR1 LGHDT and CDR2 YNNKEL (reference sequence). The CDR3 loop spans 14 amino acids. Trimming pared 2 bases from V and 5 bases from J, leaving 12 bases between. TCRdb itself ran the 5' RACE reads through MiXCR, one entry per CDR3 protein. The table has hundreds of thousands of distinct CDR3 sequences, 20% to 25% seen once. Separately, the same data were catalogued under a study of T cells expressing NK-cell markers. This second study says: A handful of donors likewise had their CD3+CD56-NKG2C+ fraction led by these clonotypes.

The source is a young woman in good health. The sample consisted of PBMCs. The chain uses TRBV3-1 and TRBJ2-5, with TRBD2 as a possible D gene (5 bases). CDR3 nucleotides: TGTGCCAGCAGCCAATCTTCCGGGGTGGAGACCCAGTACTTC. This codes for CASSQSSGVETQYF.